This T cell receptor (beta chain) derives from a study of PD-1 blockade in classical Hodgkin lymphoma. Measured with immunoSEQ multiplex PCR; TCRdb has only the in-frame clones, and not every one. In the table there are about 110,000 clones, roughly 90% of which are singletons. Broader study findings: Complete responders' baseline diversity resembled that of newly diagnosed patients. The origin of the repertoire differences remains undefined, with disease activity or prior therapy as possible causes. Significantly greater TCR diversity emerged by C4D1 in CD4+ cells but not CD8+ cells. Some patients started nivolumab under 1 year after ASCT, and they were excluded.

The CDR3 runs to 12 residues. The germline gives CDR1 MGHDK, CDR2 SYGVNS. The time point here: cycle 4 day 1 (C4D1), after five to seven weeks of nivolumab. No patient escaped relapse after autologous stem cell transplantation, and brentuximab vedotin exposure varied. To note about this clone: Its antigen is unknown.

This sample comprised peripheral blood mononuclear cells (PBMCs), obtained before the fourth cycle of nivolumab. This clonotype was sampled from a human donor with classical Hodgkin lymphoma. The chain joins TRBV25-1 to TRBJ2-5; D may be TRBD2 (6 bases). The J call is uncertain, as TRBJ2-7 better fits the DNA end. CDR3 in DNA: TGTGCCAGCAGTAAACTAGCTGCCGAGCAGTACTTC. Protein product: CASSKLAAEQYF.